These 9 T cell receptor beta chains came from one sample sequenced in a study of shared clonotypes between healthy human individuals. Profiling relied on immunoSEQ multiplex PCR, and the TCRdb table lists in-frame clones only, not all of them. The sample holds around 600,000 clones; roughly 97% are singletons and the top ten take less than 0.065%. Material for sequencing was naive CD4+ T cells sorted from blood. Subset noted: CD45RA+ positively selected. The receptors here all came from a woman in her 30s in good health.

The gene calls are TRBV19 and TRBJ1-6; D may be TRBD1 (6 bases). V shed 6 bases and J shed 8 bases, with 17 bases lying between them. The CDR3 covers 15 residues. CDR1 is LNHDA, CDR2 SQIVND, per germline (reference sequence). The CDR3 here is CASSHPGAGDSPLHF. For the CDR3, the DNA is TGTGCCAGTAGCCACCCGGGGGCAGGTGATTCACCCCTCCACTTT.

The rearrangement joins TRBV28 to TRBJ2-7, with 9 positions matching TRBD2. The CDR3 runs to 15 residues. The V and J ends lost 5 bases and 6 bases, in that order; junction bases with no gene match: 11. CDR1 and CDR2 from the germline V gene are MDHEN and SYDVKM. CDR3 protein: CASSTSGAGGPEQYF. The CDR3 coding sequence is TGTGCCAGCAGTACATCGGGGGCGGGAGGGCCCGAGCAGTACTTC.

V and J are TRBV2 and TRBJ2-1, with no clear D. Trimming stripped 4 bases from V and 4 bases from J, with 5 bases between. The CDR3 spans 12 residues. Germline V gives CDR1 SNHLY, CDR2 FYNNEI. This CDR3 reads CASSGEYNEQFF. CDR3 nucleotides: TGTGCCAGCAGTGGAGAATACAATGAGCAGTTCTTC.

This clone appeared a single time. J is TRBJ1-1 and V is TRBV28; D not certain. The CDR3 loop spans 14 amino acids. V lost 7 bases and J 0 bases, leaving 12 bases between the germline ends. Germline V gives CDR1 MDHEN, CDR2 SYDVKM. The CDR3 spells CASTLVAVNTEAFF. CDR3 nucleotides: TGTGCCAGCACCTTAGTAGCGGTGAACACTGAAGCTTTCTTT.

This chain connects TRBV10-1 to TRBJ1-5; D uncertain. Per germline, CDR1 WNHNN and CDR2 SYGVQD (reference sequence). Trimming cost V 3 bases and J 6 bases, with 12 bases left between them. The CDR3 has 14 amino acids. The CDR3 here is CASSEGPGSQPQHF. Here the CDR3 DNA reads TGCGCCAGCAGTGAAGGGCCGGGTAGTCAGCCCCAGCATTTT.

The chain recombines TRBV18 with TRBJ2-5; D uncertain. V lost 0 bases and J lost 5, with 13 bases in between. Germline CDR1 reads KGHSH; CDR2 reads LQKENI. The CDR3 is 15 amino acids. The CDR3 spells CASSPPTLFTETQYF. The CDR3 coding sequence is TGTGCCAGCTCACCACCTACACTCTTCACGGAGACCCAGTACTTC.

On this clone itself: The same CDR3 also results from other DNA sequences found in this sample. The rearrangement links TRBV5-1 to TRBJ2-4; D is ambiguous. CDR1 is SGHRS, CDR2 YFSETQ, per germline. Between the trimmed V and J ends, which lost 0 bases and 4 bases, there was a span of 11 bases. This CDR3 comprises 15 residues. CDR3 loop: CASSLGGTEKNIQYF. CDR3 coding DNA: TGCGCCAGCAGCTTGGGCGGAACAGAAAAAAACATTCAGTACTTC.

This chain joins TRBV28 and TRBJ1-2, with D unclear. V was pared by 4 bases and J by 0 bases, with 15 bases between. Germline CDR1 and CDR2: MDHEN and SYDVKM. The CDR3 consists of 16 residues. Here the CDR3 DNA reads TGTGCCAGCAGTTCTCCTGCGGCCGACTCTAACTATGGCTACACCTTC. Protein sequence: CASSSPAADSNYGYTF.

CDR3 amino acids: CASGDMGRGGSWQPQHF. CDR3 nucleotide sequence: TGTGCCAGTGGAGATATGGGACGCGGGGGGAGCTGGCAGCCCCAGCATTTT. The chain couples TRBV19 to TRBJ1-5; tentatively, D is TRBD1 (5 bases). This CDR3 region has 17 residues. CDR1 and CDR2 from the germline V gene are LNHDA and SQIVND (reference sequence). Trimming took off 8 bases at V and 7 bases at J, with 27 bases between the two ends.